A selection of T cell receptor beta chains follows, all from one sample in a study of cytomegalovirus exposure and HLA in healthy donors. Method: immunoSEQ multiplex PCR; TCRdb's copy keeps in-frame clones and lacks some. The sample lists roughly 160,000 clones, 60% to 85% seen once, with more than 3.5% in the top ten. The sample consisted of PBMCs. These receptors were collected from a man aged 30-40 years in good health and CMV-seropositive. Both conserved end residues are part of each CDR3. The order of the fields is D gene, clone size, CDR3 length, V gene, J gene, CDR3 DNA, CDR3 protein. The D gene is left open where the match is weak. Clone size is shown for a subset of rows, as once, few, many or a class of expanded clone.

NA,NA,15,TRBV19,TRBJ1-1,TGTGCCAGTAGTATCTGGGATCAGGGCTTCACTGAAGCTTTCTTT,CASSIWDQGFTEAFF
TRBD1,NA,15,TRBV6-1,TRBJ1-5,TGTGCCAGCAGGGACAGGGGGCGGGTGGGTCAGCCCCAGCATTTT,CASRDRGRVGQPQHF
TRBD1,NA,14,TRBV6-1,TRBJ2-7,TGTGCCAGCAGTGAAGTGGACAGGTCCTACGAGCAGTACTTC,CASSEVDRSYEQYF
NA,NA,13,TRBV30,TRBJ2-7,TGTGCCTCCTGGACCTCTAGCTCGGGCGAGCAGTACTTC,CASWTSSSGEQYF
TRBD1,NA,17,TRBV5-6,TRBJ1-6,TGTGCCAGCAGCCAGTACCGGGACAGGGGGTTAGATTCACCCCTCCACTTT,CASSQYRDRGLDSPLHF
NA,NA,17,TRBV5-1,TRBJ2-3,TGCGCCAGCAGCTTGGGAGCGACAGCCTCTAGCACAGATACGCAGTATTTT,CASSLGATASSTDTQYF
NA,few,14,TRBV18,TRBJ1-5,TGTGCCAGCTCACCAAACAGGGATGGCCAGCCCCAGCATTTT,CASSPNRDGQPQHF
NA,NA,10,TRBV29-1,TRBJ1-1,TGCAGCGTTGTCTCCACTGAAGCTTTCTTT,CSVVSTEAFF
NA,NA,14,TRBV5-6,TRBJ2-2,TGTGCCAGCAGCATAACAGCGAACACCGGGGAGCTGTTTTTT,CASSITANTGELFF
TRBD1,NA,15,TRBV5-1,TRBJ1-5,TGCGCCAGCAGCTCTACAGGGGATAGCAATCAGCCCCAGCATTTT,CASSSTGDSNQPQHF